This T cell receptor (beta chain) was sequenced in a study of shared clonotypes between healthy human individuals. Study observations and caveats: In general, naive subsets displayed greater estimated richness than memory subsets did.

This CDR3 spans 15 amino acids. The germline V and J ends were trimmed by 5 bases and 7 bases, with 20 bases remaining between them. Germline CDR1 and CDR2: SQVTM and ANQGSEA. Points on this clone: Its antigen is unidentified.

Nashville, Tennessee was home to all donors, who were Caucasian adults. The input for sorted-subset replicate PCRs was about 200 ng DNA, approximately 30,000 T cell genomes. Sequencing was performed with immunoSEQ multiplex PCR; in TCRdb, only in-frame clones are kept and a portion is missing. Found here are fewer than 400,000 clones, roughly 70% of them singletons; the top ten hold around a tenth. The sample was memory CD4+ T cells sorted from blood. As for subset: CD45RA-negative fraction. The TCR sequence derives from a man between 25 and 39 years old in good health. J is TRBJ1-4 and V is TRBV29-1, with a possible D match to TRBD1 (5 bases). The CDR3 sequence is CSVPAPQGGVEKLFF. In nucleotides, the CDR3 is TGCAGCGTTCCCGCACCCCAAGGAGGGGTTGAAAAACTGTTTTTT.